The 15 T cell receptor beta chains below all came from one sample that was sequenced in a study of cytomegalovirus exposure and HLA in healthy donors. PCR used 60 Vbeta primers and 13 Jbeta primers. The table came from immunoSEQ multiplex PCR; TCRdb's copy has only in-frame clones and leaves some out. The data contain 110,000 to 150,000 clones, 76% of them singletons. The material sequenced was PBMCs. The receptor set was obtained from a woman aged 35 to 49 in good health and CMV-seronegative.

The chain recombines TRBV5-1 with TRBJ2-3, with 7 bases that match TRBD2. The germline V gene encodes CDR1 SGHRS and CDR2 YFSETQ. With V trimmed by 7 bases and J by 6 bases, 8 bases remained unmatched. This CDR3 is 13 amino acids long. The CDR3 is CASVWEGGDTQYF. As DNA, the CDR3 is TGCGCCAGCGTCTGGGAGGGCGGTGATACGCAGTATTTT.

The genes are TRBV5-1 and TRBJ1-1; D is undetermined. Germline CDR1 and CDR2: SGHRS and YFSETQ. The CDR3 is made up of 15 amino acids. V lost 0 bases and J 0 bases, leaving 9 bases between the germline ends. The CDR3 is CASSLAGFMNTEAFF. CDR3 nucleotide sequence: TGCGCCAGCAGCTTGGCGGGGTTCATGAACACTGAAGCTTTCTTT. Full variable domain (missing parts from reference TRBV5-1 and TRBJ1-1): KAGVTQTPRYLIKTRGQQVTLSCSPISGHRSVSWYQQTPGQGLQFLFEYFSETQRNKGNFPGRFSGRQFSNSRSEMNVSTLELGDSALYLCASSLAGFMNTEAFFGQGTRLTVV.

This clone was seen once. The chain recombines TRBV7-2 with TRBJ1-2; D remains unclear. Looked up from germline, CDR1 is SGHTA and CDR2 is FQGNSA. Trimming cost V 5 bases and J 3 bases, with 10 bases left between them. CDR3 length: 13 amino acids. In DNA form, the CDR3 reads TGTGCCAGCAGCCCCCCCTCGGACTATGGCTACACCTTC. This sequence encodes CASSPPSDYGYTF.

The chain couples TRBV6-4 to TRBJ2-1, with TRBD2 as a possible D gene (6 bases). This CDR3 comprises 13 residues. Germline V gene lookup returns CDR1 MRHNA and CDR2 SNTAGT. Trimming removed 0 bases from V and 6 bases from J, with 6 bases in between. The CDR3 DNA follows: TGTGCCAGCAGTGACTCGACTAGCAATGAGCAGTTCTTC. Translated: CASSDSTSNEQFF.

The chain uses TRBV4-1 and TRBJ2-5; tentatively, D is TRBD2 (7 bases). The closer fit of TRBJ2-7 to the DNA end suggests the J call may be wrong. This CDR3 comprises 18 residues. In germline, CDR1 is MGHRA, CDR2 YSYEKL. The CDR3 loop is CASSQVDSIGGPASEQYF. CDR3 DNA sequence: TGCGCCAGCAGCCAAGTTGATTCAATCGGGGGGCCCGCCAGCGAGCAGTACTTC.

This rearrangement joins TRBV4-2 to TRBJ2-3; a possible D gene is TRBD2 (5 bases). Trimming removed 4 bases from V and 2 bases from J, with 10 bases in between. Germline loops: CDR1 LGHNA, CDR2 YNFKEQ. CDR3 size: 14 residues. The CDR3 nucleotides read TGTGCCAGCAGCCCCCTGGGAGACACAGATACGCAGTATTTT. Protein product: CASSPLGDTDTQYF.

The chain employs TRBV9 and TRBJ2-1; TRBD1 matches 9 bases. J gave up 4 bases and V 4 bases, and 6 bases lay outside the gene matches. CDR1 and CDR2 from the germline V gene are SGDLS and YYNGEE. The CDR3 is made up of 15 amino acids. In DNA, the CDR3 is TGTGCCAGCAGCTCCCGACAGGGGGTTTACAATGAGCAGTTCTTC. Translated, it gives CASSSRQGVYNEQFF.

The chain employs TRBV10-2 and TRBJ1-2; TRBD1 matches at 9 bases. J was trimmed by 7 bases and V by 6 bases; bases with no gene match: 6. The CDR3 has 13 amino acids. Germline lookup yields CDR1 WSHSY and CDR2 SAAADI. CDR3 region: CASSQQGAGGYTF. The CDR3 region has the DNA TGCGCCAGCAGCCAACAGGGGGCGGGTGGCTACACCTTC.

The sample holds a few counts of this clone. V usage is TRBV4-1 and J usage is TRBJ2-2, with D hard to call. The CDR3 covers 14 residues. Germline V gene sequence: CDR1 MGHRA, CDR2 YSYEKL. V lost 2 bases, J lost 3 bases, and 7 bases lay in between. The CDR3 bases are TGCGCCAGCAGCCAAAGGAGCGACACCGGGGAGCTGTTTTTT. Translating it yields CASSQRSDTGELFF.

This clone was picked up a small number of times. The chain is built from TRBV5-1 and TRBJ2-7; 7 nucleotides agree with TRBD1. The CDR3 has 17 residues. Germline loops: CDR1 SGHRS, CDR2 YFSETQ. Losses at the gene ends were 5 bases for V and 2 bases for J; bases not matched to a gene: 16. The CDR3 DNA sequence: TGCGCCAGCAGTCCTCTCCCCTCCGGGACAGAGGCCTACGAGCAGTACTTC. Its translation: CASSPLPSGTEAYEQYF.

The V and J genes are TRBV7-2 and TRBJ1-2; 10 positions match TRBD1. CDR1 and CDR2 from the germline V gene are SGHTA and FQGNSA. Trimming removed 5 bases from V and 9 bases from J; junction bases left unmatched: 6. This CDR3 has 13 amino acids. The CDR3 coding sequence is TGTGCCAGCAGCCCCGGGACAGGGGCTCGCTACACCTTC. It translates to CASSPGTGARYTF.

Here the CDR3 DNA reads TGCGCCAGCAGCTTTGACAGGGGGAAATCTGGAAACACCATATATTTT. Amino acid sequence: CASSFDRGKSGNTIYF. V and J are TRBV5-1 and TRBJ1-3; 9 bases align to TRBD1. Germline V gene sequence: CDR1 SGHRS, CDR2 YFSETQ. This CDR3 is 16 amino acids long. V shed 2 bases and J 1 base; nucleotides not matched to a gene: 4.

The rearrangement links TRBV10-1 to TRBJ2-5, with D tentatively TRBD1 (7 bases). The J call may be in error: the DNA end matches TRBJ2-7 better. The germline CDR1 and CDR2 sequences are WNHNN and SYGVQD (reference sequence). The CDR3 consists of 14 residues. CDR3 amino acids: CASSESGGQLEQYF. DNA for the CDR3: TGCGCCAGCAGTGAGTCGGGGGGACAGCTCGAGCAGTACTTC.

The chain uses TRBV6-6 and TRBJ1-3; no definite D call. This CDR3 region has 12 residues. Per germline, CDR1 MNHNY and CDR2 SVGAGI (reference sequence). V was cut by 4 bases and J by 4 bases, with 5 bases left in between. CDR3 amino acids: CASSSRGNTIYF. In DNA, the CDR3 is TGTGCCAGCAGTTCCAGGGGAAACACCATATATTTT.

The chain has TRBV4-1 and TRBJ1-2, with D unclear. Germline V gives CDR1 MGHRA, CDR2 YSYEKL. The CDR3 consists of 13 residues. V was cut by 1 base and J by 6 bases, with 9 bases left in between. Written as DNA, the CDR3 is TGCGCCAGCAGCCAAGTGAATGAGGATGGCTACACCTTC. The encoded protein is CASSQVNEDGYTF.